The entry below gives a single TCR beta chain sequence along with its context. Its specificity is unknown. There are 13 residues in the CDR3. The germline V gene encodes CDR1 MNHEY and CDR2 SMNVEV (reference sequence). Between the trimmed V and J ends, which lost 5 bases and 5 bases, there was a span of 12 bases. A second 7 to 11 cycle PCR used barcoded and J-beta primers. From the 5' RACE reads, TCRdb called clonotypes with MiXCR, one entry per CDR3 protein. The sample shows about 1.1 million distinct CDR3 sequences, roughly two fifths of them seen only once. The record originates from a study of blood T cells in healthy people across ages. Findings and caveats of the study: The unknown donor CMV status may have confounded expanded clonotype changes. Without sorted subsets, naive and antigen-experienced compartments could not be conclusively compared.

The chain links TRBV27 to TRBJ2-5, with D possibly matching TRBD1 (6 bases). The receptor's source is a man younger than 30 in good health. Sequencing was done on a sample of blood. CDR3 nucleotide sequence: TGTGCCAGCAGTGACACAGGGAAGGAGACCCAGTACTTC. Translation gives CASSDTGKETQYF.